Included here is one T cell receptor (beta chain) sequence, with context. As yet, its antigen is unknown. CDR1 and CDR2 (germline): DFQATT, SNEGSKA (reference sequence). Trimming shortened V by 5 bases and J by 2 bases, and 7 bases separated the two germline ends. CDR3 length equals 11 residues. Constant-segment primers served in 5'RACE that generated TCR alpha and TCR beta cDNA libraries bearing sample barcodes and UMIs. Via MiXCR, TCRdb re-called the 5' RACE reads, giving one row per CDR3 protein. The table records 550,000 to 700,000 distinct CDR3 sequences, roughly 17% of them present only once. This entry belongs to a study of T-cell memory formation after mild COVID-19. Across the whole study: TCR clusters were mostly confined to one donor each. Findings of the study overall: Confirmation of SARS-CoV-2 specificity was lacking for second-wave clones peaking day 37. Clones that got smaller from day 15 to 85 had even CD4/CD8, while clones growing later tipped toward CD4+.

This TCR derives from an adult woman who had mild COVID-19 (a few samples of this study predate the infection). Cell type and time point are not known. The chain has TRBV20-1 and TRBJ2-7; no clear D gene. The specimen was PBMCs or a T cell subset sorted from them (not recorded which). The CDR3 here is CSASTTYEQYF. CDR3 DNA: TGCAGTGCTTCTACTACCTACGAGCAGTACTTC.